Following are 20 T cell receptor beta chains from one sample sequenced in a study of somatic mutations in cytotoxic T cells in rheumatoid arthritis. TCRdb keeps only in-frame clones here, not all; method: immunoSEQ multiplex PCR. The table has nearly 20,000 clones, approximately 80% seen once. The sequencing input was CD8+ T cells sorted from blood. These receptors came from a woman aged 45-65 years in good health.

This clone was observed a single time. V is TRBV19 and J is TRBJ1-2, with D maybe TRBD1 (5 bases). Germline CDR1 is LNHDA and CDR2 is SQIVND (reference sequence). Trimming took off 7 bases at V and 8 bases at J, with 14 bases between the two ends. This CDR3 spans 12 amino acids. DNA for the CDR3: TGTGCCAGTAATGAGGGGCGAACCGGCTACACCTTC. It translates to CASNEGRTGYTF.

The rearrangement links TRBV10-3 to TRBJ2-1; TRBD2 is a possible D gene (7 bases). Trimming removed 6 bases from V and 4 bases from J, with 19 bases in between. Germline V CDR1 and CDR2: ENHRY, SYGVKD. The length of the CDR3 is 16 residues. Here the CDR3 reads CAIRGGGQGPYNEQFF. For the CDR3, the DNA is TGTGCCATCAGGGGAGGGGGTCAGGGGCCATACAATGAGCAGTTCTTC.

This clone was seen more than once but under ten times. This chain links TRBV10-2 with TRBJ1-3; D is uncertain. The CDR3 has 17 amino acids. CDR1 and CDR2 from the germline V gene are WSHSY and SAAADI. The V end was cut by 0 bases, the J end by 8 bases, with 20 bases between. The CDR3 reads CASSESANDIALDTIYF. For the CDR3, the DNA is TGCGCCAGCAGTGAGTCAGCCAACGACATAGCGTTGGACACCATATATTTT.

The chain is built from TRBV2 and TRBJ2-7, with 7 bases lining up with TRBD1. The trim removed 0 bases at V and 2 bases at J, leaving 1 base unmatched. CDR3 length: 14 amino acids. CDR1 and CDR2 (germline): SNHLY, FYNNEI. The CDR3 bases are TGTGCCAGCAGTGAAGCCGGGACAGCCTACGAGCAGTACTTC. This gives the protein CASSEAGTAYEQYF.

The J gene is TRBJ1-5, the V gene TRBV30; D is ambiguous. This CDR3 has 14 residues. The V and J ends lost 1 base and 2 bases respectively, with 9 bases between them. CDR1 GTSNPN and CDR2 SVGIG come from the germline V gene (reference sequence). CDR3 residues: CAWSAGVGNQPQHF. The CDR3 DNA sequence: TGTGCCTGGAGTGCCGGGGTGGGCAATCAGCCCCAGCATTTT. Filled out from reference TRBV30 and TRBJ1-5, the complete variable domain reads SQTIHQWPATLVQPVGSPLSLECTVEGTSNPNLYWYRQAAGRGLQLLFYSVGIGQISSEVPQNLSASRPQDRQFILSSKKLLLSDSGFYLCAWSAGVGNQPQHFGDGTRLSIL.

V usage is TRBV5-1 and J usage is TRBJ1-4; D call uncertain. Trimming removed 4 bases at V and 2 bases at J, with 9 bases between. The CDR3 is made up of 14 amino acids. Germline CDR1 is SGHRS and CDR2 is YFSETQ. CDR3 DNA: TGCGCCAGCAGCCCGACACCTACTAATGAAAAACTGTTTTTT. Its protein is CASSPTPTNEKLFF.

This rearrangement joins TRBV5-8 to TRBJ2-3; 9 nucleotides agree with TRBD2. V shed 0 bases, J shed 7 bases, and the junction held 12 bases outside the gene matches. This CDR3 is 17 amino acids long. Germline V gene data show CDR1 as SGHTS and CDR2 as YDEGEE. The DNA of the CDR3 is TGTGCCAGCAGCTTGGCTCGCGGGGGGGCCCGGAATCATACGCAGTATTTT. Translated: CASSLARGGARNHTQYF.

This clone showed up just a few times. The chain employs TRBV7-9 and TRBJ1-4; possibly TRBD1 for D (5 bases). The germline gives CDR1 SEHNR, CDR2 FQNEAQ (reference sequence). CDR3 length: 14 residues. V was cut by 1 base and J by 7 bases, with 10 bases left in between. The CDR3 spells CASSLGQGGEKLFF. In nucleotides, the CDR3 is TGTGCCAGCAGCTTAGGCCAGGGTGGTGAAAAACTGTTTTTT.

The V call is TRBV27, the J call TRBJ1-6, with TRBD1 identical over 10 bases. Per the germline V gene, CDR1 is MNHEY and CDR2 is SMNVEV (reference sequence). This CDR3 comprises 14 residues. V shed 9 bases and J 9 bases; nucleotides not matched to a gene: 8. CDR3 in amino acids: CASKPGQGRSPLHF. The CDR3 coding sequence is TGTGCCAGTAAACCGGGACAGGGGCGTTCACCCCTCCACTTT.

This clone occurred once. DNA of the CDR3: TGTGCCAGCAGCGGGGAGGGCTTAAAGCAGTACTTC. Translated, it gives CASSGEGLKQYF. The chain links TRBV9 to TRBJ2-7; 7 bases map to TRBD2. J gave up 8 bases and V 3 bases, and 5 bases lay outside the gene matches. The CDR3 length is 12 residues. From germline, CDR1 is SGDLS and CDR2 YYNGEE. Based on the CDR3 plus reference TRBV9 and TRBJ2-7, the full variable domain is DSGVTQTPKHLITATGQRVTLRCSPRSGDLSVYWYQQSLDQGLQFLIQYYNGEERAKGNILERFSAQQFPDLHSELNLSSLELGDSALYFCASSGEGLKQYFGPGTRLTVT.

The chain couples TRBV27 to TRBJ2-7; D may be TRBD1 or TRBD2 (5 bases each). Per germline, CDR1 MNHEY and CDR2 SMNVEV (reference sequence). This CDR3 region has 13 residues. The V end lost 5 bases, the J end lost 2 bases, and 10 bases lay between the germline ends. CDR3 DNA: TGTGCCAGCAGTAGGGGAGAAACCTACGAGCAGTACTTC. Translated, it gives CASSRGETYEQYF.

The V gene is TRBV2, the J gene TRBJ2-5; TRBD2 matches at 11 bases. The CDR3 runs to 16 residues. Germline CDR1 is SNHLY and CDR2 is FYNNEI. Losses at the gene ends were 2 bases for V and 6 bases for J; bases not matched to a gene: 8. The CDR3 spells CASSEWRLAGGQTQYF. CDR3 nucleotide sequence: TGTGCCAGCAGTGAATGGAGGCTAGCGGGGGGACAGACCCAGTACTTC.

V and J are TRBV7-9 and TRBJ2-1; D remains unclear. CDR1 SEHNR and CDR2 FQNEAQ come from the germline V gene (reference sequence). This CDR3 has 12 amino acids. The ends were cut back, 1 base at V and 8 bases at J, with 6 bases in the middle. CDR3 in amino acids: CASSLEPYEQFF. The CDR3 DNA reads TGTGCCAGCAGCTTAGAGCCCTATGAGCAGTTCTTC.

V is TRBV29-1 and J is TRBJ2-1; D ambiguous. Germline V gene lookup returns CDR1 SQVTM and CDR2 ANQGSEA. CDR3 length: 14 amino acids. Trimming stripped 5 bases from V and 0 bases from J, with 11 bases between. CDR3 loop: CSVILISSYNEQFF. CDR3 bases: TGCAGCGTTATACTTATAAGCTCCTACAATGAGCAGTTCTTC.

The V call is TRBV11-2, the J call TRBJ2-3; possibly TRBD2 for D (5 bases). The CDR3 runs 12 residues. V was pared by 7 bases and J by 5 bases, with 10 bases between. CDR1 is SGHAT, CDR2 FQNNGV, per germline. CDR3 nucleotide sequence: TGTGCCAGCACACTAGTTGGAGATACGCAGTATTTT. Encoded protein: CASTLVGDTQYF.

The V gene is TRBV2, the J gene TRBJ2-1, with D tentatively TRBD1 or TRBD2 (5 bases each). This CDR3 is 18 amino acids long. The V gene's germline CDR1 is SNHLY and CDR2 FYNNEI. The germline V and J ends were trimmed by 4 bases and 0 bases, with 19 bases remaining between them. CDR3 loop: CASSGPRGPLSSYNEQFF. The CDR3 nucleotides are TGTGCCAGCAGTGGGCCGAGGGGCCCTTTAAGCTCCTACAATGAGCAGTTCTTC.

In this sample, this clone is large. V usage is TRBV7-8 and J usage is TRBJ2-7; tentative D call: TRBD2 (7 bases). V lost 4 bases and J lost 6, with 28 bases in between. CDR3 length: 18 residues. Germline CDR1 is SGHVS and CDR2 is FQNEAQ. CDR3 amino acids: CASSSPTWGRERTVEQYF. DNA for the CDR3: TGTGCCAGCAGCTCTCCCACCTGGGGGCGGGAGCGTACCGTCGAGCAGTACTTC.

J is TRBJ1-6 and V is TRBV28; D not resolved. CDR3 length: 16 residues. V shed 4 bases and J shed 8 bases, with 18 bases lying between them. The V gene's germline CDR1 is MDHEN and CDR2 SYDVKM. The CDR3: CASSSGGPLTHSPLHF. The CDR3 DNA reads as TGTGCCAGCAGTTCCGGAGGACCCCTTACTCATTCACCCCTCCACTTT.

The chain recombines TRBV29-1 with TRBJ1-2; D is possibly TRBD1 (5 bases). The CDR3 runs 13 residues. The germline CDR1 and CDR2 sequences are SQVTM and ANQGSEA. V shed 7 bases and J shed 4 bases, with 16 bases lying between them. The CDR3 nucleotides are TGCAGCGCTGGGACGGAAGGAACCTATGGCTACACCTTC. Its protein is CSAGTEGTYGYTF. The variable domain in full, completed from reference TRBV29-1 and TRBJ1-2, reads SAVISQKPSRDICQRGTSLTIQCQVDSQVTMMFWYRQQPGQSLTLIATANQGSEATYESGFVIDKFPISRPNLTFSTLTVSNMSPEDSSIYLCSAGTEGTYGYTFGSGTRLTVV.

CDR3 coding DNA: TGTGCCAGCAGCTTCGAAACGGGGAGACCTAAAGAGACCCAGTACTTC. Protein: CASSFETGRPKETQYF. The chain joins TRBV5-8 to TRBJ2-5; maybe TRBD2 (5 bases). Trimming cost V 2 bases and J 3 bases, with 17 bases left between them. This CDR3 is built from 16 residues. Germline loops: CDR1 SGHTS, CDR2 YDEGEE.